A selection of T cell receptor beta chains follows, all from one sample in a study of blood T cell repertoires in COVID-19. TCRdb keeps only in-frame clones here, not all; method: immunoSEQ multiplex PCR. The sample holds 200,000 to 250,000 clones, more than 65% seen once. The sample taken for sequencing was peripheral blood. The receptors were gathered from a woman of 80 years or more with acute or convalescent COVID-19. Each CDR3 is given with its conserved first and last residue. The D gene is left open where the match is weak. A row's size may be missing; if present it is once, few, many or a size class.

size	D	V	J	DNA	CDR3
NA	NA	TRBV5-4	TRBJ2-5	TGTGCCAGCAGCTGGAATAGACAGGAAGAGACCCAGTACTTC	CASSWNRQEETQYF
NA	NA	TRBV27	TRBJ1-2	TGTGCCAGCAGCTCGACGGGGGAGAACTATGGCTACACCTTC	CASSSTGENYGYTF
NA	TRBD1	TRBV5-1	TRBJ1-4	TGCGCCAGCAGCTTGGGCGGGACAGGGAGTTATAATGAAAAACTGTTTTTT	CASSLGGTGSYNEKLFF
NA	NA	TRBV9	TRBJ2-7	TGTGCCAGCAGCGTAGGGGGCAGGGCCTACGAGCAGTACTTC	CASSVGGRAYEQYF
NA	NA	TRBV5-1	TRBJ2-5	TGCGCCAGCAGCTCTCCCCGGGACTGGAACCAAGAGACCCAGTACTTC	CASSSPRDWNQETQYF
NA	NA	TRBV7-9	TRBJ1-1	TGTGCCAGCAGCTTGCAGGGCTCGAACACTGAAGCTTTCTTT	CASSLQGSNTEAFF
NA	TRBD1	TRBV2	TRBJ1-6	TGTGCCAGCCGGATCCGGGACAGTAATTCACCCCTCCACTTT	CASRIRDSNSPLHF
NA	NA	TRBV6-1	TRBJ2-3	TGTGCCAGCAGTGAATTTACAGGTTTCACAGATACGCAGTATTTT	CASSEFTGFTDTQYF
NA	TRBD1	TRBV7-2	TRBJ1-6	TGTGCCAGCAGCCCCACCGGGACAGGGGGAACACCCCTCCACTTT	CASSPTGTGGTPLHF
NA	NA	TRBV5-5	TRBJ1-1	TGTGCCAGCAGCCCGACAGGTTTTTTGACTGAAGCTTTCTTT	CASSPTGFLTEAFF
NA	TRBD1	TRBV7-2	TRBJ2-7	TGTGCCAGCAGCCCCCGGGACAGGGCTTGGGGGCAGTACTTC	CASSPRDRAWGQYF
once	NA	TRBV18	TRBJ2-7	TGTGCCAGCTCCCCAGCGGCTGGGGCGGACTACGAGCAGTACTTC	CASSPAAGADYEQYF
few	TRBD2	TRBV9	TRBJ2-3	TGTGCCAGCAGCCCCCAGCTCAGCGGGGGGGCCCATACGCAGTATTTT	CASSPQLSGGAHTQYF
NA	NA	TRBV9	TRBJ1-6	TGTGCCAGCAGCGCGAGCGGGACGCAGAATTCACCCCTCCACTTT	CASSASGTQNSPLHF
once	NA	TRBV11-2	TRBJ1-4	TGTGCCAGCAGCTCCCCCGGCGGAGGGGTTTCTAATGAAAAACTGTTTTTT	CASSSPGGGVSNEKLFF
NA	NA	TRBV11-2	TRBJ1-3	TGTGCCAGCAGCTTAGGGGGGGTAGGCTCTGGAAACACCATATATTTT	CASSLGGVGSGNTIYF
NA	TRBD1	TRBV28	TRBJ1-1	TGTGCCAGCAGGAATCCGGGACAGGGGGGATTGAACACTGAAGCTTTCTTT	CASRNPGQGGLNTEAFF
NA	NA	TRBV3-1/TRBV3-2	TRBJ2-2	TGTGCCAGCAGCTCCAGGGATAAGCGCACCGGGGAGCTGTTTTTT	CASSSRDKRTGELFF
NA	NA	TRBV7-2	TRBJ1-1	TGTGCCAGCAGCCCTGGGAGGCAGAACACTGAAGCTTTCTTT	CASSPGRQNTEAFF
NA	NA	TRBV18	TRBJ2-3	TGTGCCAGCTCTCTCAGCCTGACTCCCACAGATACGCAGTATTTT	CASSLSLTPTDTQYF
NA	TRBD1	TRBV4-3	TRBJ1-2	TGCGCCAGCAGCCATGACGACAGGGAGAACTATGGCTACACCTTC	CASSHDDRENYGYTF
NA	TRBD1	TRBV6-1	TRBJ2-1	TGTGCCAGCAGTGATGGACAGGGTTCCTACAATGAGCAGTTCTTC	CASSDGQGSYNEQFF
NA	TRBD1	TRBV6-5	TRBJ1-2	TGTGCCAGCAGGGGACAGGGGTATGGTGGCTACACCTTC	CASRGQGYGGYTF
NA	TRBD2	TRBV3-1/TRBV3-2	TRBJ2-3	TGTGCCAGCAGCCAGATTACTAGCGGGGGGGCAGATACGCAGTATTTT	CASSQITSGGADTQYF
NA	TRBD1	TRBV30	TRBJ1-2	TGTGCCTGGGCGGAAGACAGGGGGTCTGGCTACACCTTC	CAWAEDRGSGYTF
NA	TRBD1	TRBV7-2	TRBJ2-5	TGTGCCAGCAGCTTACAGGGGGTCCAAGAGACCCAGTACTTC	CASSLQGVQETQYF
NA	NA	TRBV28	TRBJ2-7	TGTGCCAGCAGTTTAGGCAGGGGTAGGTCCTACGAGCAGTACTTC	CASSLGRGRSYEQYF
few	NA	TRBV7-3	TRBJ1-1	TGTGCCAGCAGCTTGGGGGCGGGCACTGAAGCTTTCTTT	CASSLGAGTEAFF
NA	TRBD1	TRBV6-6	TRBJ1-3	TGTGCCAGCAGAACACCGGGACAGGGATCCGGAAACACCATATATTTT	CASRTPGQGSGNTIYF
few	TRBD1	TRBV18	TRBJ2-7	TGTGCCAGCTCACCGTTAGCAGGGACAGCACTGAGCTACGAGCAGTACTTC	CASSPLAGTALSYEQYF
NA	NA	TRBV5-1	TRBJ1-1	TGCGCCAGCAGCCCCGGAGGGGTGGACACTGAAGCTTTCTTT	CASSPGGVDTEAFF
NA	NA	TRBV15	TRBJ2-5	TGTGCCACCAGCAGAGATCCCACAGGTTCCGAGACCCAGTACTTC	CATSRDPTGSETQYF
many	TRBD2	TRBV10-2	TRBJ2-7	TGCGCCAGCAGGAACTTAGCGGGGGGGCCTTCCCGCGTTGGTGGCGAGCAGTACTTC	CASRNLAGGPSRVGGEQYF
NA	NA	TRBV7-9	TRBJ1-6	TGTGCCAGCAGCTTTGGGGCAGTCAATTCACCCCTCCACTTT	CASSFGAVNSPLHF
few	NA	TRBV18	TRBJ1-1	TGTGCCAGCTCACCATCGAACACCGGGGAGACTGAAGCTTTCTTT	CASSPSNTGETEAFF
NA	NA	TRBV6-1	TRBJ2-2	TGTGCCAGCAGTGCCCGACCAGCCGGGAGCTGGGGCACCGGGGAGCTGTTTTTT	CASSARPAGSWGTGELFF
NA	NA	TRBV7-8	TRBJ1-2	TGTGCCAGCAGCTTAGGAGGCTATGGCTACACCTTC	CASSLGGYGYTF
NA	NA	TRBV20-1	TRBJ1-2	TGCAGTGCCGGACAGTACTATGGCTACACCTTC	CSAGQYYGYTF
NA	NA	TRBV5-1	TRBJ1-1	TGCGCCAGCAGCTTAGGGTTAGGCGTAGGAGGAAACACTGAAGCTTTCTTT	CASSLGLGVGGNTEAFF
NA	NA	TRBV3-1/TRBV3-2	TRBJ1-2	TGTGCCAGCAGCTACAGAGATGGCTACACCTTC	CASSYRDGYTF
few	NA	TRBV19	TRBJ2-2	TGTGCCAGTAGCATGGGGGTAGGGAGGACCGGGGAGCTGTTTTTT	CASSMGVGRTGELFF